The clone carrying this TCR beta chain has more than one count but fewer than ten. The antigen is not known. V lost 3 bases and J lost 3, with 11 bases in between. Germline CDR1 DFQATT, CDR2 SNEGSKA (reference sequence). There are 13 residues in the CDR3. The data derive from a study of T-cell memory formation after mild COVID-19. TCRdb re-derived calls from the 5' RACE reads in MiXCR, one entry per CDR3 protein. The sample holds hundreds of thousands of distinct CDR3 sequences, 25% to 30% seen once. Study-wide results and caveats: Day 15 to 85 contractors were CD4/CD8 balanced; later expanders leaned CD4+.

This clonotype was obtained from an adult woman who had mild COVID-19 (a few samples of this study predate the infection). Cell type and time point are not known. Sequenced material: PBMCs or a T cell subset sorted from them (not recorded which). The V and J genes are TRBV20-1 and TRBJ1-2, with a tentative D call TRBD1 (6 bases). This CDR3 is CSASPDRHYGYTF. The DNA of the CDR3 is TGCAGTGCTAGTCCCGACAGGCACTATGGCTACACCTTC.